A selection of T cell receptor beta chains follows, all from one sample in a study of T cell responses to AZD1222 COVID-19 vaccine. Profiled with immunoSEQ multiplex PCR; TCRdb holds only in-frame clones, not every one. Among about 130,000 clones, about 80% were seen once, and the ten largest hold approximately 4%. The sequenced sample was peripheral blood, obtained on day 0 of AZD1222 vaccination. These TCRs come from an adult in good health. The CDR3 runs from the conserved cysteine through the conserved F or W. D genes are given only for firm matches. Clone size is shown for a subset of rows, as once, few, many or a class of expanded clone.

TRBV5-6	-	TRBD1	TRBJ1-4	TGTGCCAGCAGCTTCGTAAACAGGGGTTCTAATGAAAAACTGTTTTTT	CASSFVNRGSNEKLFF
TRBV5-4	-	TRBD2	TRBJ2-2	TGTGCCAGCAGCCCCTCGGGACTAGTCTACGGGGAGCTGTTTTTT	CASSPSGLVYGELFF
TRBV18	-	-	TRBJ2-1	TGTGCCAGCTCACCAATGAGGGGTATCTCCTACAATGAGCAGTTCTTC	CASSPMRGISYNEQFF
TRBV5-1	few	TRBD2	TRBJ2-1	TGCGCCAGCAGCAGTTTCGCTTTAGCGGGGGGAATTAGAAATGAGCAGTTCTTC	CASSSFALAGGIRNEQFF
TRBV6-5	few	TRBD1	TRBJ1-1	TGTGCCAGCAGTTACCCCGGGACAGGGATCCCTGAAGCTTTCTTT	CASSYPGTGIPEAFF
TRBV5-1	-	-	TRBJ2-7	TGCGCCAGCAGCACAAACGGGGTCTACGAGCAGTACTTC	CASSTNGVYEQYF
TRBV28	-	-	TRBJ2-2	TGTGCCAGCAGCGGGCGCGGCGGGGAGCTGTTTTTT	CASSGRGGELFF
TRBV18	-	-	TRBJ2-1	TGTGCCAGCAAAAGCTCCTACAATGAGCAGTTCTTC	CASKSSYNEQFF
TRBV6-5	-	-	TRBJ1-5	TGTGCCAGCAGCACCACCGGCGGGAGCAATCAGCCCCAGCATTTT	CASSTTGGSNQPQHF
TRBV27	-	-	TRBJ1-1	TGTGCCAGCAGATCGGGTGGGACGAACACTGAAGCTTTCTTT	CASRSGGTNTEAFF
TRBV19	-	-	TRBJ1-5	TGTGCCAGTAGTATAGGGGTTAGCAATCAGCCCCAGCATTTT	CASSIGVSNQPQHF
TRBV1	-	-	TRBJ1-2	TGCACCAGCAGCCAAGATATCGAACAGGGGAACTATGGCTACACCTTC	CTSSQDIEQGNYGYTF
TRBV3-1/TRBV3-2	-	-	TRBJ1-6	TGTGCCAGCAGCCAAGCCCCTGAGTCGCGAACCCTCCACTTT	CASSQAPESRTLHF
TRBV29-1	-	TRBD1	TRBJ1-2	TGCAGCGTGGACCCAGGGGGCGGCTATGGCTACACCTTC	CSVDPGGGYGYTF
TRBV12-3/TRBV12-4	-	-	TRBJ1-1	TGTGCCAGCAGTTTTGGGGGAGTAGCTTTCTTT	CASSFGGVAFF
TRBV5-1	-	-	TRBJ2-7	TGCGCCAGCAGCAAACACTCCGATCCCCACCTCGAGCAGTACTTC	CASSKHSDPHLEQYF
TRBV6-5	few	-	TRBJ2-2	TGTGCCAGCAGTACCTACACCGGGGAGCTGTTTTTT	CASSTYTGELFF
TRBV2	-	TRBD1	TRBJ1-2	TGTGCCAGCAGTGCCGGACAGGACGCGCGGTATGGCTACACCTTC	CASSAGQDARYGYTF
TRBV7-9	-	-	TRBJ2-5	TGTGCCAGCAGCCTCGAGGGGTTTGGGGAGACCCAGTACTTC	CASSLEGFGETQYF
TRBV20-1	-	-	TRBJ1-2	TGCAGTGCTAGTCAGGCAGCGAGCTACACCTTC	CSASQAASYTF
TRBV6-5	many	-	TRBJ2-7	TGTGCCAGCAGTTACGGTCTAGCCTACGAGCAGTACTTC	CASSYGLAYEQYF
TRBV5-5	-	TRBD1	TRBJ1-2	TGTGCCAGCAGCCAGGGACAGGGGGCGCGGTATGGCTACACCTTC	CASSQGQGARYGYTF
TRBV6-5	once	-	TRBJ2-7	TGTGCCAGCAGTTACGCGGGCCACTCCTCCTACGAGCAGTACTTC	CASSYAGHSSYEQYF
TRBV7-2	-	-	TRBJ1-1	TGTGCCACCTCGCCAGGGCGGGGGGAAGCTTTCTTT	CATSPGRGEAFF
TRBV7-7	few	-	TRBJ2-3	TGTGCCAGCAGTCCCTTTGGGGGCGCAGGGTTGACAGATACGCAGTATTTT	CASSPFGGAGLTDTQYF
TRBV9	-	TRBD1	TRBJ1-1	TGTGCCAGCAGCGCTTTAGGGGGGACAGGGGTCACTGAAGCTTTCTTT	CASSALGGTGVTEAFF
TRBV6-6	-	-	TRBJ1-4	TGTGCCAGCAATGGCGCTGGGGGATATAATGAAAAACTGTTTTTT	CASNGAGGYNEKLFF
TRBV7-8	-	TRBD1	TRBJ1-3	TGTGCCAGCAGCTCGACAAGGGACAGCTCTGGAAACACCATATATTTT	CASSSTRDSSGNTIYF
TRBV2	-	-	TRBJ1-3	TGTGCCAGCACCCGAGGCGGGGGGACTGGAAACACCATATATTTT	CASTRGGGTGNTIYF
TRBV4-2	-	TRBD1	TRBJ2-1	TGTGCCAGCAGCCAACGTAGGGGGCAGTACAATGAGCAGTTCTTC	CASSQRRGQYNEQFF
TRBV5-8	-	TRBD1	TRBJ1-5	TGTGCCAGCAGCCCTTGGACAGGGAATCAGCCCCAGCATTTT	CASSPWTGNQPQHF
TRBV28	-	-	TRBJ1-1	TGTGCCAGCAGTCTCCTGGGACGGACCACTGAAGCTTTCTTT	CASSLLGRTTEAFF
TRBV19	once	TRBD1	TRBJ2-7	TGTGCCAGTAGCTCCTCGAGGGACAGTAGATTTAACTACGAGCAGTACTTC	CASSSSRDSRFNYEQYF
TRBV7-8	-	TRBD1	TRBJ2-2	TGTGCCAGCAGCGGGACAGGGTTGGGGGAGCTGTTTTTT	CASSGTGLGELFF
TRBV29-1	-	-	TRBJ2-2	TGCAGCGTTGCCCCATTAACAGGGCTAGGGCTCAACACCGGGGAGCTGTTTTTT	CSVAPLTGLGLNTGELFF
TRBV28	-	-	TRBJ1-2	TGTGCCAGCAGCTCCGACCGGGCAGCATATGGCTACACCTTC	CASSSDRAAYGYTF
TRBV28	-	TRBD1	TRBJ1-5	TGTGCCAGCCGGACAGGGTGGAATCAGCCCCAGCATTTT	CASRTGWNQPQHF
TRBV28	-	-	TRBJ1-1	TGTGCCAGCAGTTCAACCCCGGGGGTCCATGCGAACACTGAAGCTTTCTTT	CASSSTPGVHANTEAFF
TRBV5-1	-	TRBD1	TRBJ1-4	TGCGCCAGCAGCCGGGGACAGGGGATGGATGAAAAACTGTTTTTT	CASSRGQGMDEKLFF
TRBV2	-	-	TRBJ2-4	TGTGCCAGCAGTGCTGAACTAGGGGCGGCCAAAAACATTCAGTACTTC	CASSAELGAAKNIQYF
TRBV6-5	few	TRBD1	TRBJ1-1	TGTGCCAGCTTCCCTCCGGTAGGGGGCGAAGCTTTCTTT	CASFPPVGGEAFF